This TCR beta chain was obtained from a study of control samples from healthy donors and cancer patients (dated by TCRdb to 2020 to 2022). Trimming at the junction amounts to 5 bases on V and 4 bases on J, and the germline ends lie 15 bases apart. The germline V gene (reference sequence) yields MNHEY for CDR1 and SMNVEV for CDR2. The CDR3, cysteine through phenylalanine, is 15 amino acids long. The only DNA kept is the CDR3, 45 bases in frame from the first base. The method was the immunoSEQ multiplex PCR assay. The clones in this table, taken by TCRdb from immuneACCESS, are in-frame only. Not every clone is retained; where verified, under half of the shortfall comes from an unresolved V gene, and the cause of the rest is unknown. Within this sample are about 120,000 clones, with around 89% of them counted one time only. The top ten hold less than 3% of the sample. Turning to this clone: Its antigen has not been determined. No qualities accompany the bases; no much larger clone lies one base away.

Material: blood. The V gene is TRBV27 and the J gene is TRBJ1-5; TRBD1 is possibly the D segment (6 matching bases). The TCR comes from a woman between 70 and 85 years old in good health. The bases are TGTGCCAGCAGTCGTAGGGGGGCTGGAAATCAGCCCCAGCATTTT. Its protein product is CASSRRGAGNQPQHF.